The sequence of this T cell receptor (beta chain) was determined in a study of T cells expressing NK-cell markers. Study-level information: From sorted CD3+CD56+NKG2C+, CD3+CD56+NKG2C- and CD3+CD56-NKG2C+ T cells came the TCR beta repertoires. Whole-study findings and limits: Over 5 donors carried dominant NKG2C+ clonotypes that made up roughly 1.0-7.5% of their CD8+ T cells.

Per germline, CDR1 DFQATT and CDR2 SNEGSKA (reference sequence). CDR3 length equals 14 residues. It was by 5'RACE template switching with UMIs that TCR beta cDNA was made. Each CDR3 protein gets one entry in TCRdb, which reprocessed the 5' RACE reads and gives no DNA. This listing includes 440,000 or so distinct CDR3 sequences. As for this clonotype: The antigen remains undetermined.

This sequence was found in a woman between 18 and 70 years old in good health. The material sequenced was blood T cells: a sorted CD56 or NKG2C T cell subset, CD4+ or CD8+ T cells, or bulk PBMC T cells (not recorded which). The chain is built from TRBV20-1 and TRBJ2-3. The CDR3 spells CSAEGNTVEDTQYF.